This T cell receptor beta chain came from a study of CXCR3-negative and CXCR3-positive naive CD8 T cells (dated by TCRdb to between 2017 and 2020). For the wider study: In total, 130 million or so TRB reads were obtained, which works out to roughly 1.5 +/- 0.3 million reads per library. Data from 11 donors, pooled across two independent experiments, went into the diversity and physicochemical repertoire analyses. Naive subsets from five or six donors and memory cells from 3 donors were included in the TRBV-TRBJ cluster analysis. Overall study outcomes, separate from this receptor: Freshly isolated PBMCs were used for most assays because CXCR3 expression partially decreased after cryopreservation. Comparably high repertoire diversity was found in both naive subsets, whereas much lower repertoire diversity was found in memory CD8+ T cells. Because surface CD5, which is linked to self-reactivity in mice, was comparable between the naive subsets, TCR interaction strength was also inferred from TRB CDR3 physicochemical properties. TRB CDR3s from CXCR3-positive naive cells showed higher hydrophobicity (lower Kidera factor 4), lower energy, and higher strength and volume indices than CXCR3-negative naive cells. Naive CXCR3-negative and CXCR3-positive cells from the same donor showed similar TRBV-TRBJ usage, whereas memory cells showed distinct patterns.

Sequencing relied on a NextSeq 550. The Human TCR Profiling Kit (MiLaboratory) was used to prepare UMI-labeled 5' RACE TRB cDNA libraries. The full amount of extracted RNA was used for cDNA synthesis, and the full amount of resulting cDNA was used for PCR amplification. Libraries were prepared in parallel with an identical number of PCR cycles. Turning to the authors' computational methods: With a requirement of at least two reads per UMI, MIGEC and MiXCR extracted about 52,000 +/- 9,100 unique UMI-labeled TRB cDNA molecules per library. Each library averaged roughly 36,000 +/- 9,600 functional in-frame TRB CDR3 nucleotide clonotypes without stop codons. Diversity metrics, including normalized Shannon-Wiener and Chao1, were computed in VDJtools after downsampling to 5000 UMI-labeled TRB molecules per sample. For the central five CDR3 residues, VDJtools calculated physicochemical properties weighted by clonotype size, namely interaction energy, strength, volume and Kidera factor 4. Based on TCRdb reprocessing of the reads, there is one entry per CDR3 protein sequence, and DNA is missing. Clone size and V and J calls follow TCRdb, not the original study. The table of this sample itemizes approximately 83,000 distinct CDR3 sequences. The biggest ten clones account for roughly 1.5% of the sample.

Reading from cysteine to phenylalanine, the CDR3 counts 16 amino acids. The DNA is unrecorded. For every CD8+ T cell subset, 300,000 cells were flow-sorted straight into RLT lysis buffer, and each subset was sorted in triplicate. Naive CD8+ T cells were defined stringently as CD45RO-CCR7+CD27+CD95- to exclude memory contaminants. Standard density gradient centrifugation was used to isolate peripheral blood mononuclear cells from buffy coats. Naive CXCR3-negative and CXCR3-positive CD8+ T cells were flow-sorted using a FACSAria III. Total RNA was extracted from sorted cells using an RNeasy Mini Kit. As to this clonotype: The antigen this receptor binds is unknown.

Sequencing input: naive CXCR3- CD8+ T cells from blood. This specimen's cell subset or site label, per the study, means: CD45RO-CCR7+CD27+CD95- naive CD8+ T cells lacking CXCR3 (TNR3-). This receptor chain uses TRBV12-3 or TRBV12-4 and TRBJ2-7. The sequence was collected from a human donor in good health. Some clones in this sample may be carry-over from other donors' samples. The CDR3 reads as follows: CASSFAEYRSSYEQYF.